Listed below are T cell receptor beta chains from one sample, sequenced in a study of cytomegalovirus exposure and HLA in healthy donors. The protocol was immunoSEQ multiplex PCR, while the TCRdb copy is restricted to in-frame clones and leaves out a portion. The data contain 65,000 to 100,000 clones, about 74% of them singletons. Sequenced sample: PBMCs. The receptors stem from a middle-aged man in good health and CMV-seronegative. Each CDR3 is given with its conserved first and last residue. The D gene is left open where the match is weak.

cdr3_length	v_call	j_call	d_call	cdr3_aa
17	TRBV30	TRBJ1-3	TRBD1	CAWSPWDRAVDRNTIYF
11	TRBV28	TRBJ2-1	-	CAIRNPGEQFF
15	TRBV10-2	TRBJ1-2	-	CASSDWGGAEGGYTF
13	TRBV7-7	TRBJ2-7	TRBD1	CASSLNTGGEQYF
15	TRBV5-6	TRBJ1-4	-	CASTDGGGTNEKLFF
15	TRBV5-1	TRBJ1-1	TRBD1	CASSATGTDNTEAFF
14	TRBV7-9	TRBJ2-7	-	CARRKWGSGYEQYF
15	TRBV30	TRBJ1-2	-	CAWKGGSVQRAGYTF
13	TRBV27	TRBJ2-3	-	CASSFGAPDTQYF
15	TRBV5-1	TRBJ1-1	TRBD1	CASSGGDRMNTEAFF
9	TRBV7-9	TRBJ1-6	-	CASSSPLHF
17	TRBV7-4	TRBJ2-7	-	CATIPPAIGGCAYEQYF
16	TRBV7-9	TRBJ1-5	-	CASSRRDGSSNQPQHF
13	TRBV19	TRBJ2-1	-	CASSPPTYNEQFF
16	TRBV29-1	-	-	CSVDAWRAGAAYEQYF
13	TRBV5-1	TRBJ2-4	TRBD1	CASRTDRGRPQYF
14	TRBV15	TRBJ1-2	-	CATSREGGDYGYTF
15	TRBV7-9	TRBJ1-1	TRBD1	CASSSGTGMNTEAFF
15	TRBV5-8	TRBJ2-2	-	CASYFTTGFTGELFF
15	TRBV19	TRBJ1-5	-	CASSIEGGSNQPQHF
16	TRBV25-1	TRBJ2-3	TRBD2	CASKFGGAGGTDTQYF
17	TRBV9	TRBJ2-3	-	CASSRTTWLESTDTQYF
16	TRBV7-2	TRBJ1-2	-	CASSTFRQARNYGYTF
17	TRBV4-3	TRBJ1-2	-	CASSQDLATGNNYGYTF
15	TRBV7-9	TRBJ2-1	TRBD1	CASSLPTGVNNEQFF
15	TRBV4-3	TRBJ2-5	-	CASSQEGERGETQYF
18	TRBV7-9	TRBJ2-7	TRBD2	CASSPRVAGGPSIYEQYF
18	TRBV7-6	TRBJ1-6	TRBD1	CASSPTDLDRHYNSPLHF
17	TRBV25-1	TRBJ1-4	-	CASSEYGRPGANEKLFF
14	TRBV5-4	TRBJ2-2	TRBD1	CASSPQGAIGELFF
14	TRBV5-1	-	-	CASSLASAGDEQYF
12	TRBV30	TRBJ1-1	-	CAWSRRVTEAFF
19	TRBV2	TRBJ1-4	TRBD1	CASFLPGTGVSGTNEKLFF
17	TRBV4-1	TRBJ2-1	TRBD2	CAGSQYTSGGASYEQFF